The 10 T cell receptor beta chains reported below all come from one sample, sequenced in a study of T-cell memory formation after mild COVID-19. TCRdb analysed the 5' RACE reads with MiXCR anew, one entry per CDR3 protein. There are roughly 200,000 distinct CDR3 sequences in the sample; roughly 10% occur only once, and around 3.3% lies in the top ten. Sequences were obtained from PBMCs or a T cell subset sorted from them (not recorded which). All receptors come from a man aged 18 to 35 who had mild COVID-19 (a few samples of this study predate the infection). Cell type and time point are not known.

CDR3 protein: CATSRTWGEQFF. The CDR3 nucleotides are TGTGCCACCAGCAGAACCTGGGGTGAGCAGTTCTTC. The gene calls are TRBV15 and TRBJ2-1, with D hard to call. The V gene's germline CDR1 is LNHNV and CDR2 YYDKDF (reference sequence). Trimming pared 2 bases from V and 9 bases from J, leaving 8 bases between. The CDR3 loop spans 12 amino acids.

This clonotype was counted a few times. The chain joins TRBV11-3 to TRBJ2-2; no clear D. The CDR3 is made up of 12 amino acids. CDR1 SGHNT and CDR2 YENEEA come from the germline V gene. Deletions cut 2 bases from V and 6 bases from J, with 4 bases between. CDR3 residues: CASSLFSGELFF. DNA for the CDR3: TGTGCCAGCAGCTTATTCTCCGGGGAGCTGTTTTTT. The full variable domain, rest sourced from reference TRBV11-3 and TRBJ2-2, is EAGVVQSPRYKIIEKKQPVAFWCNPISGHNTLYWYLQNLGQGPELLIRYENEEAVDDSQLPKDRFSAERLKGVDSTLKIQPAELGDSAVYLCASSLFSGELFFGEGSRLTVL.

This sequence joins TRBV6-5 and TRBJ1-1; maybe TRBD1 (6 bases). Per germline, CDR1 MNHEY and CDR2 SVGAGI. The CDR3 is 14 residues long. The germline V and J ends were trimmed by 6 bases and 12 bases, with 23 bases remaining between them. The CDR3, as DNA: TGTGCCAGCAGCACCTCCGGGGGGCGGCCGATAACTTTCTTT. Encoded protein: CASSTSGGRPITFF.

This chain connects TRBV12-3 or TRBV12-4 to TRBJ2-7, with 11 bases identical to TRBD1. The CDR3 loop spans 15 amino acids. Trimming removed 6 bases from V and 3 bases from J; junction bases left unmatched: 7. CDR3 nucleotides: TGTGCCAGCAGACGGACAGGGGGCTTAAGCTACGAGCAGTACTTC. Translation: CASRRTGGLSYEQYF.

The table lists this clonotype with many counts. The junction differs from germline at one of its ends, possibly a read error. V gene TRBV6-5 combines with J gene TRBJ1-1, with TRBD1 as a possible D gene (5 bases). The CDR3 has 14 amino acids. Germline loops: CDR1 MNHEY, CDR2 SVGAGI. The CDR3 bases are TGTGCCAGCAGAGCCTCCGGGGACCCCACTAAAGCTTTCTTT. Translated: CASRASGDPTKAFF.

In its sample, this clonotype was seen a few times. This chain links TRBV28 with TRBJ2-5, with D unclear. Germline values: CDR1 MDHEN, CDR2 SYDVKM. Trimming shortened V by 6 bases and J by 5 bases, and 13 bases separated the two germline ends. The CDR3 covers 13 residues. As DNA, the CDR3 is TGTGCCAGCAGGGCTATGCAGAGCGAGACCCAGTACTTC. Its protein product is CASRAMQSETQYF.

This clonotype was recorded a few times. The V gene is TRBV12-3 or TRBV12-4, the J gene TRBJ1-6, with D perhaps matching TRBD1 (5 bases). There are 12 residues in the CDR3. V lost 7 bases and J lost 8, with 9 bases in between. CDR3: CASTARDSPLHF. In DNA form, the CDR3 reads TGTGCCAGCACTGCCAGGGATTCACCCCTCCACTTT.

The chain recombines TRBV7-2 with TRBJ2-5; a possible D gene is TRBD1 (5 bases). CDR1 and CDR2 (germline): SGHTA, FQGNSA. CDR3 length: 16 residues. Trimming shortened V by 2 bases and J by 1 base, and 14 bases separated the two germline ends. The chain's CDR3 is CASSLRTARAQETQYF. The CDR3 nucleotides read TGTGCCAGCAGCTTACGCACCGCCAGGGCCCAAGAGACCCAGTACTTC.

This clonotype was seen only a few times. This chain joins TRBV11-2 and TRBJ2-2; D is unresolved. This CDR3 is built from 15 residues. With 0 bases removed from V and 6 bases from J, the gap between germline ends came to 11 bases. The germline V gene encodes CDR1 SGHAT and CDR2 FQNNGV. CDR3: CASSLDVTDAGELFF. CDR3 coding DNA: TGTGCCAGCAGCTTAGATGTGACGGATGCCGGGGAGCTGTTTTTT.

The chain combines TRBV25-1 with TRBJ1-6; D might be TRBD1 (5 bases). The CDR3 covers 14 residues. The ends were cut back, 0 bases at V and 9 bases at J, with 9 bases in the middle. From germline, CDR1 is MGHDK and CDR2 SYGVNS. CDR3 DNA: TGTGCCAGCAGTGAATATAACGGGGGTTCACCCCTCCACTTT. Translated: CASSEYNGGSPLHF.